Shown below are 3 T cell receptor beta chains from a single sample sequenced in a study of cytomegalovirus exposure and HLA in healthy donors. Primers included in the PCR were 60 Vbeta and 13 Jbeta primers. Sequencing was performed with immunoSEQ multiplex PCR; in TCRdb, only in-frame clones are kept and a portion is missing. The sample holds 130,000 or so clones, more than 60% seen once. The sequencing input was PBMCs. The receptor set was obtained from a male donor in good health and CMV-seronegative.

This chain uses TRBV29-1 with TRBJ1-1, with 7 bases matching TRBD1. With 7 bases clipped from V and 6 bases from J, the junction kept 2 bases outside the gene matches. The CDR3 has 10 residues. The V gene's germline CDR1 is SQVTM and CDR2 ANQGSEA. The CDR3 loop reads CSATGAEAFF. DNA of the CDR3: TGCAGCGCAACAGGGGCTGAAGCTTTCTTT.

The chain joins TRBV7-2 to TRBJ2-3; possibly TRBD2 for D (6 bases). Germline-derived CDR1 and CDR2 are SGHTA and FQGNSA. The CDR3 length is 17 residues. Trimming cost V 5 bases and J 0 bases, with 18 bases left between them. CDR3 in DNA: TGTGCCAGCAGCCGACCGTACGGGGGTTCTAGCACAGATACGCAGTATTTT. This encodes CASSRPYGGSSTDTQYF.

The chain couples TRBV4-3 to TRBJ2-5; D remains ambiguous. CDR1 is LGHNA and CDR2 is YSLEER in the germline V gene. The CDR3 runs 15 residues. The V gene lost 0 bases and the J gene lost 4 bases, with 12 bases spanning the gap. The CDR3 reads CASSQDLTPSETQYF. The CDR3 DNA is TGCGCCAGCAGCCAAGACCTGACACCCTCAGAGACCCAGTACTTC.